The entry that follows covers one TCR beta chain sequence. Terminally differentiated effector memory CD45RA+ cells were excluded by CCR7 positive selection of CD45RO-negative cells. CDR1 and CDR2 from the germline V gene are ENHRY and SYGVKD. The V end lost 1 base, the J end lost 6 bases, and 12 bases lay between the germline ends. The CDR3 contains 14 residues. This sample is drawn from a study of shared clonotypes between healthy human individuals. Generated by immunoSEQ multiplex PCR, the TCRdb table keeps only in-frame clones and is missing some. The table lists just over 2,000,000 clones, 85% to 95% of them singletons.

This TCR was recovered from a man in his late teens or twenties in good health. The sequencing sample was made of naive CD8+ T cells sorted from blood. The chain carries TRBV10-3 and TRBJ1-2; D gene ambiguous. The CDR3 bases are TGTGCCATCAGTGAGTACAGCGAGGGCGATGGCTACACCTTC. Residues: CAISEYSEGDGYTF.